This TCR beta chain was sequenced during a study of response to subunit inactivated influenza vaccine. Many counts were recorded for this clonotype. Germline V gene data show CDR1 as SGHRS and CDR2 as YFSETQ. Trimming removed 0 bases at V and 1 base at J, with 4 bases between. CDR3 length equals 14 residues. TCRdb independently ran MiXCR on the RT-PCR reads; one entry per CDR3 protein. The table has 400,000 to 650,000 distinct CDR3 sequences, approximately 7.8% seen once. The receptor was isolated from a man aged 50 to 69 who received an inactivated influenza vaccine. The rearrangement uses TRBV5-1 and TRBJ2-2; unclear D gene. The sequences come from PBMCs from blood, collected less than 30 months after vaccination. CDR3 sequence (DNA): TGCGCCAGCAGCTTGGAATGGAACACCGGGGAGCTGTTTTTT. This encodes CASSLEWNTGELFF. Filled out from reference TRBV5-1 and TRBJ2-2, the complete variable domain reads KAGVTQTPRYLIKTRGQQVTLSCSPISGHRSVSWYQQTPGQGLQFLFEYFSETQRNKGNFPGRFSGRQFSNSRSEMNVSTLELGDSALYLCASSLEWNTGELFFGEGSRLTVL.